This is a list of T cell receptor beta chains from one sample in a study of blood T cell repertoires in COVID-19. Profiling relied on immunoSEQ multiplex PCR, and the TCRdb table lists in-frame clones only, not all of them. Of under 300,000 clones listed, approximately 88% are singletons. Sequencing was carried out using peripheral blood. The receptors stem from a middle-aged man with acute or convalescent COVID-19. Each CDR3 is given with its conserved first and last residue.

V gene,J gene,CDR3 protein
TRBV6-1,TRBJ2-3,CASRLAYTDTQYF
TRBV11-2,TRBJ2-6,CASSPSGGAPGANVLTF
TRBV19,TRBJ1-2,CASSIPQGWMSNYGYTF
TRBV28,TRBJ2-5,CASQGTHLETQYF
TRBV10-3,TRBJ1-1,CAISESIAEAFF
TRBV13,TRBJ2-5,CASSSRVRGVETQYF
TRBV7-9,TRBJ1-1,CASSSNQGMTEAFF
TRBV15,TRBJ1-4,CATSSPNEKLFF
TRBV5-4,TRBJ2-4,CASTGGGVAKNIQYF
TRBV12-5,TRBJ2-1,CASGSGQTNNEQFF
TRBV19,TRBJ2-1,CASSISGQGHNEQFF
TRBV5-1,TRBJ1-2,CASSPEGEGFNGYTF
TRBV6-5,TRBJ1-5,CASSRQGRDQPQHF
TRBV27,TRBJ2-6,CASSLGSPFSGANVLTF
TRBV2,TRBJ1-1,CASGQSGAMNTEAFF
TRBV2,TRBJ1-5,CASSPDSEYQPQHF
TRBV30,TRBJ2-5,CAWGDVRGTQYF
TRBV6-5,TRBJ2-1,CASKRGPNNEQFF
TRBV20-1,TRBJ1-2,CSASIDIVYGYTF
TRBV7-6,TRBJ2-1,CASSLEGVPLSSYNEQFF
TRBV11-3,TRBJ2-2,CASSLYDPLAGGTGELFF
TRBV6-5,TRBJ1-2,CASKLTRNYGYTF
TRBV9,TRBJ1-3,CASSVGTGTWGTTIYF
TRBV7-6,TRBJ2-1,CASTLAGANNEQFF
TRBV12-5,TRBJ1-1,CASGSRGLNTEAFF
TRBV6-5,TRBJ2-7,CASSQREYSYEQYF
TRBV18,TRBJ2-2,CASSPQAGGHTGELFF
TRBV3-1/TRBV3-2,TRBJ2-1,CASSPSSGGAYNEQFF
TRBV2,TRBJ1-6,CASSSGTSNSPLHF
TRBV15,TRBJ2-5,CATSSFSSGRETQYF
TRBV6-6,TRBJ1-2,CASSLDREGGYTF
TRBV3-1/TRBV3-2,TRBJ1-1,CASSRYRQYNEAFF
TRBV19,TRBJ1-2,CASSKGLDYGYTF
TRBV18,TRBJ2-2,CATSTSGGHTGELFF
TRBV2,TRBJ2-1,CASSEETSGRRVVF
TRBV12-3/TRBV12-4,TRBJ1-1,CASSRDSEAFF
TRBV27,TRBJ2-3,CASSIDRDRGTDTQYF
TRBV7-9,TRBJ2-7,CASRQGAGYEQYF
TRBV27,TRBJ2-1,CASSSRGAYNEQFF
TRBV5-1,TRBJ2-2,CASSRQTNTGELFF
TRBV5-1,TRBJ2-4,CASSLAYKNIQYF
TRBV13,TRBJ2-3,CASRIRGTDTQYF
TRBV6-5,TRBJ1-6,CASSSESSYNSPLHF
TRBV25-1,TRBJ2-2,CASSESQRGNTGELFF
TRBV2,TRBJ2-2,CASRPGHQVGGELFF
TRBV7-9,TRBJ1-1,CASSLFSQDEAFF
TRBV11-2,TRBJ1-2,CASSPGTTSGYTF
TRBV5-1,TRBJ2-3,CASSLSGEPADTQYF
TRBV6-1,TRBJ2-4,CASSETRQVGIQYF
TRBV15,TRBJ1-4,CATSRGQDNEKLFF
TRBV30,TRBJ2-3,CAWRAPPSTQYF
TRBV3-1/TRBV3-2,TRBJ1-5,CASSPSSITGGVSNQPQHF
TRBV27,TRBJ2-2,CASSLTSGGPNTGELFF
TRBV10-1,TRBJ2-3,CASSVGLAGGQDTQYF
TRBV11-3,TRBJ2-3,CASSPTGGAAQYF
TRBV29-1,TRBJ2-5,CSVLPQETQYF
TRBV9,TRBJ2-5,CASSGKGLAGETQYF